These 17 T cell receptor beta chains came from one sample sequenced in a study of control samples from healthy donors and cancer patients. The method was immunoSEQ multiplex PCR; TCRdb's version includes in-frame clones alone and lacks a portion of them. The profile shows fewer than 200,000 clones, nearly 90% of them singletons. Sequencing was carried out using blood. These receptors were taken from a woman aged 45-65 years in good health.

The chain uses TRBV11-2 and TRBJ2-7; 11 positions agree with TRBD2. Germline trimming cut 3 bases from V and 4 bases from J; bases unmatched to any gene: 8. Germline assignment: CDR1 SGHAT and CDR2 FQNNGV. The CDR3 has 16 residues. Here the CDR3 reads CASSLTGTSGFYEQYF. The CDR3 coding sequence is TGTGCCAGCAGCTTGACCGGGACTAGCGGTTTTTACGAGCAGTACTTC. Complete variable domain (other parts from reference TRBV11-2 and TRBJ2-7): EAGVAQSPRYKIIEKRQSVAFWCNPISGHATLYWYQQILGQGPKLLIQFQNNGVVDDSQLPKDRFSAERLKGVDSTLKIQPAKLEDSAVYLCASSLTGTSGFYEQYFGPGTRLTVT.

The rearrangement joins TRBV7-9 to TRBJ1-5; D is undetermined. Germline CDR1 and CDR2: SEHNR and FQNEAQ (reference sequence). The V end lost 1 base, the J end lost 6 bases, and 4 bases lay between the germline ends. The CDR3 sequence is 12 residues long. CDR3 loop: CASSLDSQPQHF. The CDR3 nucleotides are TGTGCCAGCAGCTTAGACAGTCAGCCCCAGCATTTT.

The chain combines TRBV28 with TRBJ1-5; D gene unclear. Trimming took 7 bases from V and 2 from J, leaving 15 bases between them. The CDR3 is made up of 15 amino acids. CDR1 is MDHEN and CDR2 is SYDVKM in the germline V gene. In DNA, the CDR3 is TGTGCCAGCATTAATCTCCGTGGAGGCAATCAGCCCCAGCATTTT. Amino acid sequence: CASINLRGGNQPQHF.

The rearrangement uses TRBV5-1 and TRBJ2-2; the D is unclear. Germline V gene lookup returns CDR1 SGHRS and CDR2 YFSETQ. V was pared by 0 bases and J by 4 bases, with 7 bases between. The CDR3 totals 14 residues. The CDR3 DNA reads TGCGCCAGCAGCTTGGTTGGGATCACCGGGGAGCTGTTTTTT. Its protein is CASSLVGITGELFF.

This clone is a singleton in its sample. The chain links TRBV5-1 to TRBJ2-5; 9 bases are a match to TRBD1. This CDR3 is built from 13 residues. Germline CDR1 SGHRS, CDR2 YFSETQ. V dropped 4 bases and J dropped 5; count of bases not matched to a gene: 3. CDR3 nucleotide sequence: TGCGCCAGCAGCGTTGGACAGGGGGAGACCCAGTACTTC. It yields the protein CASSVGQGETQYF.

This clone is a singleton in its sample. The chain uses TRBV15 and TRBJ2-2; D call uncertain. Germline V lookup: CDR1 LNHNV, CDR2 YYDKDF (reference sequence). Trimming shortened V by 0 bases and J by 0 bases, and 8 bases separated the two germline ends. This CDR3 has 16 residues. CDR3 nucleotides: TGTGCCACCAGCAGAGATGCAGGAGCGAACACCGGGGAGCTGTTTTTT. This translates into CATSRDAGANTGELFF.

This clone was seen just once. The chain carries TRBV29-1 and TRBJ2-1; TRBD2 matches 15 bases. This CDR3 comprises 18 residues. V lost 1 base, J lost 3 bases, and 7 bases stayed unmatched. Germline CDR1 is SQVTM and CDR2 is ANQGSEA. The CDR3 nucleotides read TGCAGCGTTGAAGGGGGACTAGCGGGAGGAACAAACTACAATGAGCAGTTCTTC. Its protein product is CSVEGGLAGGTNYNEQFF.

The chain couples TRBV9 to TRBJ1-2; D call uncertain. Germline CDR1 is SGDLS and CDR2 is YYNGEE. Trimming removed 0 bases from V and 0 bases from J, with 9 bases in between. This CDR3 comprises 15 residues. CDR3 sequence (DNA): TGTGCCAGCAGCGTAGTAGACGCTGCTAACTATGGCTACACCTTC. This gives the protein CASSVVDAANYGYTF.

The V call is TRBV19, the J call TRBJ1-5, with D tentatively TRBD1 (5 bases). Germline V gene data show CDR1 as LNHDA and CDR2 as SQIVND (reference sequence). The CDR3 length is 13 residues. V lost 5 bases to trimming and J lost 3 bases, with 8 bases between them. CDR3 in DNA: TGTGCCAGTAGTCAGGGATACAATCAGCCCCAGCATTTT. This sequence encodes CASSQGYNQPQHF. The entire variable domain, with the rest obtained from reference TRBV19 and TRBJ1-5, is as follows: DGGITQSPKYLFRKEGQNVTLSCEQNLNHDAMYWYRQDPGQGLRLIYYSQIVNDFQKGDIAEGYSVSREKKESFPLTVTSAQKNPTAFYLCASSQGYNQPQHFGDGTRLSIL.

This chain uses TRBV18 with TRBJ1-1; tentatively, D is TRBD1 (5 bases). Germline CDR1 reads KGHSH; CDR2 reads LQKENI. This CDR3 spans 12 amino acids. Trimming stripped 6 bases from V and 3 bases from J, with 8 bases between. The CDR3 sequence is CASSAGHTEAFF. For the CDR3, the DNA is TGTGCCAGCTCCGCAGGGCACACTGAAGCTTTCTTT.

V gene TRBV3-1 (or the pseudogene TRBV3-2) combines with J gene TRBJ2-6; D remains ambiguous. The CDR3 length is 14 residues. CDR1 and CDR2 (germline): LGHDT, YNNKEL (reference sequence). V was trimmed by 2 bases and J by 2 bases, leaving 4 bases between them. In nucleotides, the CDR3 is TGTGCCAGCAGCCAAAACGCTGGGGCCAACGTCCTGACTTTC. As protein: CASSQNAGANVLTF.

A single count supports this clone. The rearrangement links TRBV21-1 to TRBJ2-7; the listed D gene, TRBD2, was not tested against the DNA. TRBV21-1 is described as a pseudogene. This CDR3 has 16 residues. CDR3 sequence: CASSGNSSGGSYEQYF. The DNA for the CDR3 is TGTGCCAGCAGCGGTAATTCTAGCGGGGGTTCCTACGAGCAGTACTTC.

The chain links TRBV5-6 to TRBJ2-7, with D perhaps matching TRBD2 (5 bases). The germline V gene encodes CDR1 SGHDT and CDR2 YYEEEE. With 0 bases removed from V and 1 base from J, the gap between germline ends came to 8 bases. The CDR3 totals 14 residues. CDR3 in DNA: TGTGCCAGCAGCTTGGGTTCGGGGTCCTACGAGCAGTACTTC. It is translated as CASSLGSGSYEQYF.

The rearrangement joins TRBV28 to TRBJ1-5; 9 bases are a match to TRBD1. The junction had 20 bases not matched to a gene; V was cut back by 6 bases and J by 11 bases. Per germline, CDR1 MDHEN and CDR2 SYDVKM. The CDR3 runs to 17 residues. The CDR3 reads CASSSPLAGTGTVAQHF. CDR3 DNA: TGTGCCAGCAGCTCACCCTTAGCCGGGACAGGGACAGTAGCCCAGCATTTT.

This clone occurred once. This chain uses TRBV24-1 with TRBJ1-1; 9 bases map to TRBD1. The CDR3 has 15 amino acids. Germline assignment: CDR1 KGHDR and CDR2 SFDVKD. V shed 7 bases, J shed 1 base, and the junction held 6 bases outside the gene matches. CDR3 loop: CATRDSGQGNTEAFF. The CDR3 nucleotides are TGTGCCACCAGAGACTCGGGACAGGGGAACACTGAAGCTTTCTTT.

With respect to this clone: One end of the junction varies from germline; a read error may be responsible. The chain is built from TRBV2 and TRBJ1-6, with D tentatively TRBD1 (6 bases). This CDR3 has 14 amino acids. Germline V gene lookup returns CDR1 SNHLY and CDR2 FYNNEI. The DNA for the CDR3 is TGTGCCAGCAGAAAGGGGGGATATACTTCACCCCTCCACTTT. It translates to CASRKGGYTSPLHF.

The chain links TRBV7-9 to TRBJ1-5; D unclear. Germline assignment: CDR1 SEHNR and CDR2 FQNEAQ (reference sequence). The CDR3 runs 13 residues. The V and J ends lost 2 bases and 7 bases respectively, with 9 bases between them. CDR3 DNA sequence: TGTGCCAGCAGCTTAAGACGGGAACAGCCCCAGCATTTT. Protein product: CASSLRREQPQHF.